This paragraph covers one TCR beta chain sequence. Original analysis: Reference gene primer amplification gave nucleated cell count estimates. Here immunoSEQ multiplex PCR was the method, and the copy in TCRdb shows in-frame clones only, minus some. V, J and clone size were drawn from that table, and D and trimming were deduced from the DNA. The table has 90,000 to 100,000 clones, roughly nine tenths seen once. Trimming left V 0 bases short and J 4 bases short, with 9 bases between. Germline loops: CDR1 WSHSY, CDR2 SAAADI. The CDR3 is 14 residues long. The data belong to a study of blood T cell repertoires in COVID-19. Turning to the study itself: COVID-19 samples, acute and convalescent, were from the United States, Italy and Spain. The analysed material was cDNA or gDNA that came from T cells, B-cell-depleted T cells, or PBMCs.

Sequencing was performed on peripheral blood. The chain combines TRBV10-2 with TRBJ1-2, with D maybe TRBD1 (6 bases). The source of this sequence is a man aged 70-80 years with acute or convalescent COVID-19. CDR3 in amino acids: CASSESRDIYGYTF. CDR3 bases: TGCGCCAGCAGTGAGTCCCGGGACATCTATGGCTACACCTTC.